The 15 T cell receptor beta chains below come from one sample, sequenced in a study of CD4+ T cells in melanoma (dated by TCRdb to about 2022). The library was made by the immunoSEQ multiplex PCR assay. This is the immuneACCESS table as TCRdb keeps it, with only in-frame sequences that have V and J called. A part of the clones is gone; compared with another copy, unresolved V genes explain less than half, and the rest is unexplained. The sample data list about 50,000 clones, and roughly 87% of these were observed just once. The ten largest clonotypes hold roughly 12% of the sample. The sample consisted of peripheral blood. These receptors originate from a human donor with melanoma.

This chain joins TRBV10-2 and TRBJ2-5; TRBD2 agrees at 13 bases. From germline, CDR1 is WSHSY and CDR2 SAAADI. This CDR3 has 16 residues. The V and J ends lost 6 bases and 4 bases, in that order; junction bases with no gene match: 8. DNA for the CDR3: TGCGCCAGCAGACCGGGACTAGCGGGGTTTGGAGAGACCCAGTACTTC. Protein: CASRPGLAGFGETQYF.

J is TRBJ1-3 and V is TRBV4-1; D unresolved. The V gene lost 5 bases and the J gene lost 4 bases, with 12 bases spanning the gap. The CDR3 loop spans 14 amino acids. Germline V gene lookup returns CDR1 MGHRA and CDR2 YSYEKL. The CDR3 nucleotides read TGCGCCAGCAGCTCTCAGGCGGCGGGAAACACCATATATTTT. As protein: CASSSQAAGNTIYF.

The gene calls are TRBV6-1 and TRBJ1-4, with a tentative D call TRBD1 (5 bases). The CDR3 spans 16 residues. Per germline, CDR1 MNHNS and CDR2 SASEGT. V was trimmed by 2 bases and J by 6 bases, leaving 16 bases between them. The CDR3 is CASSELKGLVDEKLFF. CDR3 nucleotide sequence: TGTGCCAGCAGTGAATTAAAGGGGTTAGTGGATGAAAAACTGTTTTTT.

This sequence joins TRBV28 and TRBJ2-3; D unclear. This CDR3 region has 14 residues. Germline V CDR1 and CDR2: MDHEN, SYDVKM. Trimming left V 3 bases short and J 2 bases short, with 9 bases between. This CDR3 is CASSLRRSTDTQYF. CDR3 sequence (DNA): TGTGCCAGCAGTTTGAGGCGGTCCACAGATACGCAGTATTTT.

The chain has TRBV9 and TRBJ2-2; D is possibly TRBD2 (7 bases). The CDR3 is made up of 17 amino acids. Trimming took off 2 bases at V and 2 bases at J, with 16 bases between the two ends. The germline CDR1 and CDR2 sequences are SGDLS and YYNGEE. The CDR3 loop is CASSVPRGAANTGELFF. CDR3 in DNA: TGTGCCAGCAGCGTCCCCCGGGGGGCAGCCAACACCGGGGAGCTGTTTTTT.

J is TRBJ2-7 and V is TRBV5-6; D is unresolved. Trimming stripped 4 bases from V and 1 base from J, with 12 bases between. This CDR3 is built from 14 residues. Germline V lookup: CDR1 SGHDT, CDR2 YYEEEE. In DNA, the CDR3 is TGTGCCAGCAGCCGGACCCAAGGGTCCTACGAGCAGTACTTC. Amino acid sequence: CASSRTQGSYEQYF.

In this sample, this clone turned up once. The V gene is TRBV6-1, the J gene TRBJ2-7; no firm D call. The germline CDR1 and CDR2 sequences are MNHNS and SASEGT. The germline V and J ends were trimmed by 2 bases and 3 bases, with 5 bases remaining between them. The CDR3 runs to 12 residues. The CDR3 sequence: CASSEINYEQYF. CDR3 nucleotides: TGTGCCAGCAGTGAAATCAACTACGAGCAGTACTTC.

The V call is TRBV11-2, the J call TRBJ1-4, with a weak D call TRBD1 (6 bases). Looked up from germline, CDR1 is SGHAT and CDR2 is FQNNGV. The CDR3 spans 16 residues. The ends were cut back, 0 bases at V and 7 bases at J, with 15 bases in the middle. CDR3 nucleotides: TGTGCCAGCAGCTTAGAGTCTCGGGGGGCCCGTGAAAAACTGTTTTTT. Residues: CASSLESRGAREKLFF.

CDR3 amino acids: CASSESPLNTQYF. The CDR3 nucleotides are TGTGCCAGCAGTGAATCCCCCCTGAATACGCAGTATTTT. This sequence joins TRBV25-1 and TRBJ2-3, with D unresolved. Germline V gene sequence: CDR1 MGHDK, CDR2 SYGVNS. Trimming shortened V by 1 base and J by 7 bases, and 9 bases separated the two germline ends. The CDR3 is 13 residues long. The complete variable domain, with remaining parts taken from reference TRBV25-1 and TRBJ2-3, reads EADIYQTPRYLVIGTGKKITLECSQTMGHDKMYWYQQDPGMELHLIHYSYGVNSTEKGDLSSESTVSRIRTEHFPLTLESARPSHTSQYLCASSESPLNTQYFGPGTRLTVL.

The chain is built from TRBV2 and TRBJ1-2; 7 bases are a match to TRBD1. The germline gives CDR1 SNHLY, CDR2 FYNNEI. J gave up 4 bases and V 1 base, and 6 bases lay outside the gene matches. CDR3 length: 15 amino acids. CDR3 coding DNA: TGTGCCAGCAGTGAAGACAGGGGAGTTGGCTATGGCTACACCTTC. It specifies CASSEDRGVGYGYTF.

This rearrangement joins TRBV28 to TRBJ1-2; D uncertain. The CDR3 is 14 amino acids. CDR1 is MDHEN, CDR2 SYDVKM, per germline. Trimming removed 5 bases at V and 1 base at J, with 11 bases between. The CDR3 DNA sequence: TGTGCCAGCAGTCTTCGCCAGGTTAACTATGGCTACACCTTC. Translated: CASSLRQVNYGYTF.

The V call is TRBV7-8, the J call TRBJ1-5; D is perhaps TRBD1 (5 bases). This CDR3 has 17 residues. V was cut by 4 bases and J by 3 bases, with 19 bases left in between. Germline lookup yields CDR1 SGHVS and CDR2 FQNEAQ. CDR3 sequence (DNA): TGTGCCAGCAGCTCGGACACCGGGGGGGGGTTCAATCAGCCCCAGCATTTT. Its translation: CASSSDTGGGFNQPQHF.

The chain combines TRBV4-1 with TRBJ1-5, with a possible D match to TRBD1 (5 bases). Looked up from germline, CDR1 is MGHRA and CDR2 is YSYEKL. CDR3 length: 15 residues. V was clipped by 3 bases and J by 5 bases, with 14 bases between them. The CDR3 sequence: CASSHKGDSYQPQHF. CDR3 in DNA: TGCGCCAGCAGCCACAAGGGAGACAGCTATCAGCCCCAGCATTTT.

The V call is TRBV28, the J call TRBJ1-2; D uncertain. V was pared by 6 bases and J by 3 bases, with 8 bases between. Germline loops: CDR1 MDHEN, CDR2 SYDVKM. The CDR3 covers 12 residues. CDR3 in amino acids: CASSTAHYGYTF. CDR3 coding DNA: TGTGCCAGCAGCACCGCACACTATGGCTACACCTTC.

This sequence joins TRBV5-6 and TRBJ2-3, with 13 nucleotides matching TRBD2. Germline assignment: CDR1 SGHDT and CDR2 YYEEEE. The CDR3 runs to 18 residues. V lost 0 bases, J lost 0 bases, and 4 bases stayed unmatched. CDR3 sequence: CASSLDGLAGESTDTQYF. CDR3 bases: TGTGCCAGCAGCTTGGACGGACTAGCGGGGGAGAGCACAGATACGCAGTATTTT.